The rows below give T cell receptor beta chains drawn from one sample of a study of identical twins. Using its own MiXCR run on the 5' RACE reads, TCRdb lists one record per CDR3 protein. The sample holds about 720,000 distinct CDR3 sequences, 18% seen once. Another study also made use of these data, one on T cells expressing NK-cell markers.

Source material: PBMCs. The source is a woman aged 18-29 years in good health. The CDR3 runs from the conserved cysteine through the conserved F or W. A D gene is named only where the DNA matches it firmly. Size tells how often a clone was seen (once, few, many) or the class of an expanded clone, and some rows leave it out.

size: .; D: .; J: TRBJ2-7; V: TRBV5-5; DNA: TGTGCCAGCAGCTTGGCGGGTGGGGTCGGCTACGAGCAGTACTTC; CDR3: CASSLAGGVGYEQYF
size: .; D: TRBD2; J: TRBJ2-1; V: TRBV27; DNA: TGTGCCAGCAGTTTAGGGACTAGCGGATATGAGCAGTTCTTC; CDR3: CASSLGTSGYEQFF
size: few; D: .; J: TRBJ2-7; V: TRBV5-1; DNA: TGCGCCAGCAGCTTGGGTAGCAAGTCCTACGAGCAGTACTTC; CDR3: CASSLGSKSYEQYF
size: .; D: TRBD1; J: TRBJ2-7; V: TRBV20-1; DNA: TGCAGTGCTAATCGGGCGGGACAGGGGATTTACGAGCAGTACTTC; CDR3: CSANRAGQGIYEQYF
size: few; D: .; J: TRBJ2-1; V: TRBV5-8; DNA: TGTGCCAGCAGCTTGGGGCAGGTTTACAATGAGCAGTTCTTC; CDR3: CASSLGQVYNEQFF
size: .; D: TRBD2; J: TRBJ2-3; V: TRBV12-3/TRBV12-4; DNA: TGTGCCAGCAGTCCCCGCCGGGGGGGAAACACAGATACGCAGTATTTT; CDR3: CASSPRRGGNTDTQYF
size: .; D: .; J: TRBJ1-4; V: TRBV7-9; DNA: TGTGCCAGCAGCTTAGGAGGGGCTAATGAAAAACTGTTTTTT; CDR3: CASSLGGANEKLFF
size: few; D: TRBD2; J: TRBJ2-2; V: TRBV15; DNA: TGTGCCACCAGCAGAGCAACTAGCGGGGGAGGAACCGGGGAGCTGTTTTTT; CDR3: CATSRATSGGGTGELFF
size: .; D: .; J: TRBJ2-3; V: TRBV6-4; DNA: TGTGCCAGCAGTGAATTTGGGGTTTCCACAGATACGCAGTATTTT; CDR3: CASSEFGVSTDTQYF
size: .; D: .; J: TRBJ2-1; V: TRBV7-9; DNA: TGTGCCAGCAGCTTAGGGGGTACAGGTACTAGAGGCCGGTGGTTCTTC; CDR3: CASSLGGTGTRGRWFF
size: .; D: .; J: TRBJ2-7; V: TRBV18; DNA: TGTGCCAGCTCACCACTCAGGGCCCTCTCCTACGAGCAGTACTTC; CDR3: CASSPLRALSYEQYF
size: few; D: .; J: TRBJ2-7; V: TRBV21-1; DNA: TGTGCCAGCAGCATCCCCATGGGGACACCCCAAGGATCCACCTACGAGCAGTACTTC; CDR3: CASSIPMGTPQGSTYEQYF
size: few; D: TRBD2; J: TRBJ2-3; V: TRBV20-1; DNA: TGCAGTGCTAGAGATGTTCGAGCGGGAGGTAACAGAGATACGCAGTATTTT; CDR3: CSARDVRAGGNRDTQYF
size: .; D: .; J: TRBJ1-6; V: TRBV6-5; DNA: TGTGCCAGCAGTTCCGGGCCTCTAGTCAATTCACCCCTCCACTTT; CDR3: CASSSGPLVNSPLHF
size: few; D: TRBD2; J: TRBJ2-3; V: TRBV7-9; DNA: TGTGCCAGCAGCTTGGGTGCGCGGGGGAATACGCAGTATTTT; CDR3: CASSLGARGNTQYF
size: .; D: TRBD2; J: TRBJ2-3; V: TRBV9; DNA: TGTGCCAGCAGCGCCCGGACTAGCGGGGGGGAGATGAGCACAGATACGCAGTATTTT; CDR3: CASSARTSGGEMSTDTQYF
size: few; D: .; J: TRBJ2-1; V: TRBV20-1; DNA: TGCAGTGCTAGAGGTCGAGGAGCTTACAATGAGCAGTTCTTC; CDR3: CSARGRGAYNEQFF
size: .; D: .; J: TRBJ2-1; V: TRBV4-2; DNA: TGTGCCAGCAGCCAAGATCAACCGCCGGCCGAGGAGCAGTTCTTC; CDR3: CASSQDQPPAEEQFF
size: .; D: .; J: TRBJ2-1; V: TRBV11-3; DNA: TGTGCCAGCAGCTTACTACGAGGGGGGGCGGTCGTAGTCTTC; CDR3: CASSLLRGGAVVVF
size: many; D: TRBD2; J: TRBJ2-1; V: TRBV20-1; DNA: TGCAGTGCTCTCAGTACTAGCGGGGGGTATTACAATGAGCAGTTCTTC; CDR3: CSALSTSGGYYNEQFF
size: .; D: .; J: TRBJ2-5; V: TRBV29-1; DNA: TGCAGCGTTGCGGCAGGAAAAGAGACCCAGTACTTC; CDR3: CSVAAGKETQYF
size: few; D: TRBD2; J: TRBJ2-5; V: TRBV3-1; DNA: TGTGCCAGCAGCCGAAGACTAGCGGGGGGGGAGACCCAGTACTTC; CDR3: CASSRRLAGGETQYF
size: .; D: TRBD1; J: TRBJ2-5; V: TRBV6-5; DNA: TGTGCCAGCAAGGCAGGGGGCACCCAGTACTTC; CDR3: CASKAGGTQYF
size: .; D: .; J: TRBJ1-4; V: TRBV20-1; DNA: TGCAGTGCTAGGCCCGGTAGCCCCGGAAAACTGTTTTTT; CDR3: CSARPGSPGKLFF
size: once; D: .; J: TRBJ2-7; V: TRBV20-1; DNA: TGCAGTTGTCGGGGGCCGGGCTACGAGCAGTACTTC; CDR3: CSCRGPGYEQYF
size: few; D: .; J: TRBJ1-2; V: TRBV7-9; DNA: TGTGCCAGCAGCCCTTCACTTGGGCATGGCTACACCTTC; CDR3: CASSPSLGHGYTF
size: many; D: .; J: TRBJ1-1; V: TRBV7-9; DNA: TGTGCCAGCAGCATAACCGGGACCCTAAAGAGAGCTGAAGCTTTCTTT; CDR3: CASSITGTLKRAEAFF
size: .; D: .; J: TRBJ1-2; V: TRBV15; DNA: TGTGCCACCAGCAGGGGATTGAACTATGGCTACACCTTC; CDR3: CATSRGLNYGYTF
size: .; D: .; J: TRBJ2-1; V: TRBV20-1; DNA: TGCAGTGCTTACCTTAAGCGGTTTGAGCAGTTCTTC; CDR3: CSAYLKRFEQFF
size: .; D: .; J: TRBJ2-1; V: TRBV9; DNA: TGTGCCGGCAGTGCCGGGGGACCTCCGTTCTTC; CDR3: CAGSAGGPPFF
size: .; D: .; J: TRBJ1-6; V: TRBV5-5; DNA: TGTGCCAGCAGCTTGGTAGGGTCCGGCGATAATTCACCCCTCCACTTT; CDR3: CASSLVGSGDNSPLHF
size: .; D: .; J: TRBJ2-1; V: TRBV7-9; DNA: TGTGCCAGCAGTTACCCGTCTGGGGGCCAGTTCTTC; CDR3: CASSYPSGGQFF
size: .; D: .; J: TRBJ2-5; V: TRBV10-3; DNA: TGTGCCATCAGTCCCCTCGACCGGAGCCAAGAGACCCAGTACTTC; CDR3: CAISPLDRSQETQYF
size: .; D: TRBD1; J: TRBJ2-7; V: TRBV4-3; DNA: TGCGCCAGCAGCCAGGATTACGGGACAGGGAGCTCCTACGAGCAGTACTTC; CDR3: CASSQDYGTGSSYEQYF
size: few; D: .; J: TRBJ2-1; V: TRBV15; DNA: TGTGCCACCAGCAGAGATTTGAAGAACAATGAGCAGTTCTTC; CDR3: CATSRDLKNNEQFF
size: .; D: .; J: TRBJ2-4; V: TRBV2; DNA: TGTGCCAGCAGTGGTGACAGACCGGATCAGTACTTC; CDR3: CASSGDRPDQYF
size: .; D: TRBD1; J: TRBJ2-7; V: TRBV6-2/TRBV6-3; DNA: TGTGCCATACAACCGGGACAGTCCTACGAGCAGTACTTC; CDR3: CAIQPGQSYEQYF
size: few; D: TRBD2; J: TRBJ2-5; V: TRBV5-1; DNA: TGCGCCAGCAGTGACGGACTAGCGGGAGAAGAGACCCAGTACTTC; CDR3: CASSDGLAGEETQYF
size: .; D: TRBD1; J: TRBJ2-6; V: TRBV6-2/TRBV6-3; DNA: TGTGCCAGCGACGGTAAACTCGACGGGGACAGGGCCTCGAGTGGGGCCAACGTCCTGACTTTC; CDR3: CASDGKLDGDRASSGANVLTF
size: few; D: TRBD1; J: TRBJ1-3; V: TRBV7-6; DNA: TGTGCCAGCAGCTCCGGCAGGGGGTCGGGAAACACCATATATTTT; CDR3: CASSSGRGSGNTIYF
size: few; D: .; J: TRBJ2-2; V: TRBV6-5; DNA: TGTGCCAGCAGTTACGATGCCCCGTGGACCGGGGAGCTGTTTTTT; CDR3: CASSYDAPWTGELFF
size: many; D: .; J: TRBJ1-2; V: TRBV6-1; DNA: TGTGCCAGCAGTGAACCCATAAACTATGGCTACACCTTC; CDR3: CASSEPINYGYTF
size: many; D: TRBD1; J: TRBJ2-7; V: TRBV14; DNA: TGTGCCAGCAGCCAAGCAACAGGGGAGCTCGCCTACGAGCAGTACTTC; CDR3: CASSQATGELAYEQYF
size: .; D: TRBD1; J: TRBJ2-1; V: TRBV7-8; DNA: TGTGCCAGCAGCTTTCCCGGGACAGGGGTTCGACATGAGCAGTTCTTC; CDR3: CASSFPGTGVRHEQFF
size: .; D: .; J: TRBJ1-1; V: TRBV27; DNA: TGTGCCAGCAGTTTTGGGCAGCGCACTGAAGCTTTCTTT; CDR3: CASSFGQRTEAFF
size: .; D: .; J: TRBJ2-3; V: TRBV5-1; DNA: TGCGCCAGCAAAGGGGACTTTGGCACAGATACGCAGTATTTT; CDR3: CASKGDFGTDTQYF
size: few; D: TRBD2; J: TRBJ2-5; V: TRBV20-1; DNA: TGCAGTGCTAGAACGTCGCAGGGACTAGAAGAGACCCAGTACTTC; CDR3: CSARTSQGLEETQYF
size: few; D: .; J: TRBJ2-7; V: TRBV6-5; DNA: TGTGCCAGCAGTTACTCGTACGAGGGGACCTACGAGCAGTACTTC; CDR3: CASSYSYEGTYEQYF
size: .; D: TRBD1; J: TRBJ1-1; V: TRBV5-1; DNA: TGCGCCAGCAGCCCTCAGGGGGTGGGCGCCACTGAAGCTTTCTTT; CDR3: CASSPQGVGATEAFF